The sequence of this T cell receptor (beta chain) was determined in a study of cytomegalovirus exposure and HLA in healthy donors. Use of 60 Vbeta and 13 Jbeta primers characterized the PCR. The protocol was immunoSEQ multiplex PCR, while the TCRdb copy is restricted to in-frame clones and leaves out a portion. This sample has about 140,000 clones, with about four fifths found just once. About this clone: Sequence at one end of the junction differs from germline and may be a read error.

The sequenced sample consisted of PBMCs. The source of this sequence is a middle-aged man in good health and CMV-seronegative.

The CDR3 bases are TGTGCTAGCAGCCCCAGACAGGGGGCAAGGGCCGGGGAGCTGTTTTTT. Its translation is CASSPRQGARAGELFF. This chain joins TRBV7-7 and TRBJ2-2, with 10 bases lining up with TRBD1. Germline V gene lookup returns CDR1 SSHAT and CDR2 FNYEAQ (reference sequence). This CDR3 has 16 amino acids.